These 16 T cell receptor beta chains were all obtained from the same sample, sequenced in a study of control samples from healthy donors and cancer patients. TCRdb's table, derived via immunoSEQ multiplex PCR, lists solely in-frame clones and lacks some. The table has about 130,000 clones, approximately 90% seen once; the top ten hold 8.6%. The sample taken for sequencing was blood. The origin of the receptors is a man aged 18 to 35 in good health.

The chain joins TRBV4-1 to TRBJ1-5; D unclear. This CDR3 comprises 16 residues. V gave up 4 bases and J gave up 7 bases, with 20 bases separating them. In germline, CDR1 is MGHRA, CDR2 YSYEKL. CDR3 sequence: CASSLSKAGKGQPQHF. The CDR3, as DNA: TGCGCCAGCAGCCTCTCCAAGGCGGGGAAAGGGCAGCCCCAGCATTTT.

This chain links TRBV19 with TRBJ1-1, with no clear D. This CDR3 comprises 16 residues. Trimming removed 6 bases at V and 3 bases at J, with 20 bases between. Germline V gene data show CDR1 as LNHDA and CDR2 as SQIVND (reference sequence). The CDR3 sequence: CASRSPGRKGDTEAFF. The CDR3 DNA reads as TGTGCCAGTAGATCCCCTGGGAGGAAGGGAGACACTGAAGCTTTCTTT.

The chain links TRBV19 to TRBJ2-2; 7 bases agree with TRBD2. Looked up from germline, CDR1 is LNHDA and CDR2 is SQIVND (reference sequence). V dropped 1 base and J dropped 3; count of bases not matched to a gene: 5. The CDR3 contains 16 residues. In nucleotides, the CDR3 is TGTGCCAGTAGTATAGCCCCACGGGGGGACACCGGGGAGCTGTTTTTT. Translation: CASSIAPRGDTGELFF.

The chain combines TRBV30 with TRBJ1-5; D ambiguous. Germline V gives CDR1 GTSNPN, CDR2 SVGIG (reference sequence). V was trimmed by 2 bases and J by 0 bases, leaving 17 bases between them. This CDR3 region has 17 residues. CDR3 nucleotide sequence: TGTGCCTGGAGTTCCGGCGACGGAAAGCTTAGCAATCAGCCCCAGCATTTT. This sequence encodes CAWSSGDGKLSNQPQHF.

This clone was detected only once. The chain uses TRBV27 and TRBJ1-2, with D perhaps TRBD1 (5 bases). V dropped 8 bases and J dropped 3 bases, with 19 bases sitting between them. This CDR3 comprises 15 residues. Looked up from germline, CDR1 is MNHEY and CDR2 is SMNVEV (reference sequence). The CDR3 bases are TGTGCCAGCTCGCCTGAAGGGGTGAATTACTATGGCTACACCTTC. Translating gives CASSPEGVNYYGYTF.

This clone was seen only once. The CDR3 coding sequence is TGCAGTGCTAGTGGGGAAACGGTAGATACGCAGTATTTT. This sequence encodes CSASGETVDTQYF. This chain links TRBV20-1 with TRBJ2-3; no clear D gene. The CDR3 extends over 13 amino acids. V lost 3 bases and J lost 5, with 12 bases in between. CDR1 and CDR2 (germline): DFQATT, SNEGSKA (reference sequence).

The chain joins TRBV24-1 to TRBJ1-5; D is undetermined. Germline V gene sequence: CDR1 KGHDR, CDR2 SFDVKD. V was trimmed by 4 bases and J by 0 bases, leaving 6 bases between them. The CDR3 contains 14 residues. The DNA for the CDR3 is TGTGCCACCAGTGAGCCTTATAGCAATCAGCCCCAGCATTTT. Amino acids: CATSEPYSNQPQHF.

The chain employs TRBV30 and TRBJ1-1; D gene ambiguous. Trimming stripped 6 bases from V and 1 base from J, with 12 bases between. CDR1 GTSNPN and CDR2 SVGIG come from the germline V gene (reference sequence). The CDR3 loop spans 13 amino acids. Here the CDR3 reads CACWGEGNTEAFF. CDR3 nucleotide sequence: TGTGCCTGCTGGGGAGAGGGGAACACTGAAGCTTTCTTT.

J is TRBJ2-5 and V is TRBV5-1; the D gene could be TRBD1 or TRBD2 (7 bases each). The CDR3 spans 15 residues. CDR1 and CDR2 from the germline V gene are SGHRS and YFSETQ. Trimming removed 6 bases at V and 1 base at J, with 16 bases between. CDR3 sequence reads: CASTPGGGGQETQYF. The CDR3 nucleotides read TGCGCCAGCACCCCAGGGGGGGGCGGCCAAGAGACCCAGTACTTC.

The table lists this clone with a few counts. The chain combines TRBV7-9 with TRBJ1-3, with no clear D. The CDR3 is made up of 13 amino acids. Trimming shortened V by 5 bases and J by 0 bases, and 5 bases separated the two germline ends. Germline loops: CDR1 SEHNR, CDR2 FQNEAQ (reference sequence). The CDR3 DNA reads TGTGCCAGCAGCCGAGCCTCTGGAAACACCATATATTTT. Translated, it gives CASSRASGNTIYF.

The genes are TRBV30 and TRBJ1-5; D might be TRBD1 (5 bases). CDR1 is GTSNPN, CDR2 SVGIG, per germline (reference sequence). The germline V and J ends were trimmed by 0 bases and 7 bases, with 16 bases remaining between them. The CDR3 extends over 15 amino acids. DNA for the CDR3: TGTGCCTGGAGTGTACCCCTCACAGGTACGCAGCCCCAGCATTTT. Translated, it gives CAWSVPLTGTQPQHF. Using reference TRBV30 and TRBJ1-5 for the parts outside the CDR3, the full variable domain is SQTIHQWPATLVQPVGSPLSLECTVEGTSNPNLYWYRQAAGRGLQLLFYSVGIGQISSEVPQNLSASRPQDRQFILSSKKLLLSDSGFYLCAWSVPLTGTQPQHFGDGTRLSIL.

The chain has TRBV14 and TRBJ1-3; D gene uncertain. The CDR3 runs to 15 residues. V lost 0 bases and J 2 bases, leaving 8 bases between the germline ends. Germline values: CDR1 SGHDN, CDR2 FVKESK. CDR3 DNA: TGTGCCAGCAGCCAAGACCGACATCCTGGAAACACCATATATTTT. Translating gives CASSQDRHPGNTIYF.

The chain links TRBV6-6 to TRBJ2-7, with TRBD1 identical over 8 bases. This CDR3 is built from 14 residues. With 6 bases clipped from V and 5 bases from J, the junction kept 9 bases outside the gene matches. The V gene's germline CDR1 is MNHNY and CDR2 SVGAGI (reference sequence). The CDR3 DNA reads TGTGCCAGCAGCCCCGGGACAGGTCCCCACGAGCAGTACTTC. Its protein product is CASSPGTGPHEQYF.

V gene TRBV9 combines with J gene TRBJ1-6; TRBD1 matches at 8 bases. CDR1 is SGDLS, CDR2 YYNGEE, per germline. The CDR3 runs 14 residues. J was trimmed by 10 bases and V by 0 bases; bases with no gene match: 3. Written as DNA, the CDR3 is TGTGCCAGCAGCGTAGGACAGGGGAGGTCACCCCTCCACTTT. It is translated as CASSVGQGRSPLHF.

This chain links TRBV7-9 with TRBJ2-3; the D gene is possibly TRBD1 (5 bases). V lost 3 bases and J lost 2, with 9 bases in between. The germline V gene has CDR1 SEHNR and CDR2 FQNEAQ (reference sequence). The CDR3 has 14 amino acids. CDR3 sequence: CASSLQGFTDTQYF. As DNA, the CDR3 is TGTGCCAGCAGCTTGCAGGGCTTCACAGATACGCAGTATTTT.

The chain carries TRBV10-2 and TRBJ1-5; the D is unclear. The germline V gene encodes CDR1 WSHSY and CDR2 SAAADI. This CDR3 has 13 residues. V was shortened by 2 bases and J by 5 bases, with 7 bases between the two germline ends. The CDR3 DNA reads as TGCGCCAGCAGTGAGACAGATTATCAGCCCCAGCATTTT. Protein: CASSETDYQPQHF.